This TCR beta chain was sequenced for a study of Graves' ophthalmopathy and Graves' hyperthyroidism. This clonotype was counted ten times or more. Establishment of the diagnosis relied upon clinical symptoms, serum thyroxine, TRAb, thyroid ultrasound and orbital computed tomography. Germline V gives CDR1 LNHNV, CDR2 YYDKDF (reference sequence). Deletions cut 1 base from V and 6 bases from J, with 10 bases between. This CDR3 is 14 amino acids long. The study amplified TCR beta CDR3 regions using RNA transcripts. Amplification began with first-round RT-PCR using HTBI primers, then second-round multiplex PCR was performed. TCRdb re-called the multiplex PCR reads with MiXCR, one entry per CDR3 protein. The table lists about 740,000 distinct CDR3 sequences, around 40% of them singletons.

This receptor was identified in an adult man with Graves' ophthalmopathy. The chain combines TRBV15 with TRBJ1-5; no clear D gene. The sequenced material came from peripheral blood. Written as DNA, the CDR3 is TGTGCCACCAGCAGAGGGGTACCGGCTCAGCCCCAGCATTTT. This gives the protein CATSRGVPAQPQHF.